This T cell receptor beta chain is from a study of blood T cell repertoires in COVID-19. Repertoires were generated with immunoSEQ multiplex PCR, while TCRdb's copy carries only in-frame clones and drops some. The sample records some 130,000 clones, around 86% being singletons. Germline lookup yields CDR1 SNHLY and CDR2 FYNNEI. Trimming took 6 bases from V and 7 from J, leaving 13 bases between them. The CDR3 extends over 14 amino acids. This TCR was recovered from a woman aged 70 to 79 with COVID-19, enrolled during active disease. Input material: peripheral blood. This chain connects TRBV2 to TRBJ1-6; D not certain. This CDR3 is CASRFRTENSPLHF. Written as DNA, the CDR3 is TGTGCCAGCAGGTTCCGCACGGAGAATTCACCCCTCCACTTT. Looking up the rest from reference TRBV2 and TRBJ1-6 gives the full variable domain: EPEVTQTPSHQVTQMGQEVILRCVPISNHLYFYWYRQILGQKVEFLVSFYNNEISEKSEIFDDQFSVERPDGSNFTLKIRSTKLEDSAMYFCASRFRTENSPLHFGNGTRLTVT.